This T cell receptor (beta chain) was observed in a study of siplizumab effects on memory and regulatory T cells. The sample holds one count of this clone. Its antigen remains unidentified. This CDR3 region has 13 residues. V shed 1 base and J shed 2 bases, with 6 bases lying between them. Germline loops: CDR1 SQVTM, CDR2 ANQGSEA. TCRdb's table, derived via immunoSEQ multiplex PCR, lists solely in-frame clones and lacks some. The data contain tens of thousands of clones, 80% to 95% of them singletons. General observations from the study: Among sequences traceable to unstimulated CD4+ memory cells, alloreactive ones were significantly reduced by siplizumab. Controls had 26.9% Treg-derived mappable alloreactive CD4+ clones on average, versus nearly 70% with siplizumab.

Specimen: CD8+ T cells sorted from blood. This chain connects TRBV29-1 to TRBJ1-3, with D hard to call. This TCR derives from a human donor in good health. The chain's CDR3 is CSVEVETGNTIYF. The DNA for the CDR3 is TGCAGCGTTGAAGTGGAGACTGGAAACACCATATATTTT.